The sequence of this TCR beta chain was determined in a study of OX40 agonist ivuxolimab in advanced cancers. The wider study: The treatment was a fully human IgG2 OX40 agonist, ivuxolimab. Three patients, one with hepatocellular carcinoma and two with cutaneous melanoma, responded partially. Study-level points and caveats: At doses 0.1 to 3.0 mg/kg, CD4+ and CD8+ clones expanded.

As concerns this clone: What it binds is not known.

Germline V lookup: CDR1 SGHNT, CDR2 YENEEA. The CDR3 length is 16 residues. The V end was cut by 1 base, the J end by 2 bases, with 13 bases between. Sequencing used immunoSEQ multiplex PCR; TCRdb keeps in-frame clones, though not all of them. The sample contains more than 65,000 clones, around 85% of which appear only once. Sampling times: baseline, cycle 4 day 1, cycle 7 day 1. This TCR was sampled from an adult with an advanced solid tumor such as melanoma, head and neck, liver or kidney cancer. The gene calls are TRBV11-3 and TRBJ2-3; D is perhaps TRBD1 (5 bases). The sample here was CD4+ or CD8+ T cells sorted from blood, taken in a trial of the OX40 agonist ivuxolimab. The CDR3 loop reads CASSLVQGWDTDTQYF. The CDR3 DNA sequence: TGTGCCAGCAGCTTAGTCCAGGGATGGGACACAGATACGCAGTATTTT.